The TCR beta chain under discussion was sequenced for a study of blood T cells in healthy people across ages. This clonotype was picked up one time. One end of the junction varies from germline; a read error may be responsible. CDR1 is SEHNR, CDR2 FQNEAQ, per germline (reference sequence). The CDR3 spans 14 residues. For the second PCR, which ran for about 6 to 11 cycles, a sample-barcoded 5' primer and a J-beta primer mix were used. TCRdb redid the calling of the 5' RACE reads with MiXCR, one entry per CDR3 protein. The table records 600,000 to 1,000,000 distinct CDR3 sequences, nearly 60% of them present only once.

The TCR originated in a man aged 25 to 40 in good health. V is TRBV7-9 and J is TRBJ2-3, with 8 nucleotides matching TRBD1. Sequences were obtained from blood. The CDR3 sequence: CTSHPGGATDTQYF. CDR3 DNA: TGTACCAGCCACCCAGGGGGCGCAACAGATACGCAGTATTTT. The full variable domain, in which reference TRBV7-9 and TRBJ2-3 provide the parts outside the CDR3, is DTGVSQNPRHKITKRGQNVTFRCDPISEHNRLYWYRQTLGQGPEFLTYFQNEAQLEKSRLLSDRFSAERPKGSFSTLEIQRTEQGDSAMYLCTSHPGGATDTQYFGPGTRLTVL.